A single sample is the source of the 15 T cell receptor beta chains below, sequenced in a study of blood T cells in healthy people across ages. Alongside a J-beta primer mix, a sample-barcoded 5' primer served in a second PCR lasting 7 to 11 cycles. Each CDR3 protein gets one entry after TCRdb re-called the 5' RACE reads with MiXCR. The sample carries about 1,500,000 distinct CDR3 sequences, 28% recorded once. Sequences were obtained from blood. These receptors originate from a woman under 40 in good health.

The rearrangement links TRBV5-1 to TRBJ2-1; D not resolved. This CDR3 is built from 13 residues. The V end was cut by 7 bases, the J end by 3 bases, with 11 bases between. From germline, CDR1 is SGHRS and CDR2 YFSETQ. CDR3: CASRRPDYNEQFF. DNA for the CDR3: TGCGCCAGCCGCCGGCCTGACTACAATGAGCAGTTCTTC.

The chain combines TRBV5-1 with TRBJ2-7, with 9 bases matching TRBD1. This CDR3 is 14 amino acids long. V trimming: 2 bases; J trimming: 7 bases; junction bases outside the gene matches: 7. Germline CDR1 reads SGHRS; CDR2 reads YFSETQ. CDR3 residues: CASSLTGGPEEQYF. CDR3 nucleotide sequence: TGCGCCAGCAGCTTAACAGGGGGCCCCGAGGAGCAGTACTTC.

CDR3 nucleotide sequence: TGTGCCTGGAGACTACGAGGAACTGGGGCCAACGTCCTGACTTTC. Translation gives CAWRLRGTGANVLTF. This chain joins TRBV30 and TRBJ2-6; D is uncertain. The CDR3 contains 15 residues. Germline CDR1 GTSNPN, CDR2 SVGIG (reference sequence). The ends were cut back, 3 bases at V and 2 bases at J, with 11 bases in the middle.

This clonotype was seen ten or more times. One end of the junction does not line up with germline, which may come from a read error. The chain joins TRBV5-1 to TRBJ2-7; 11 bases agree with TRBD1. The length of the CDR3 is 14 residues. The germline V gene encodes CDR1 SGHRS and CDR2 YFSETQ. The CDR3 coding sequence is TGTGCCAGCAGCAGCGGACAGGGGGCGCGGGAGCAGTACTTC. It encodes CASSSGQGAREQYF. Supplemented by reference TRBV5-1 and TRBJ2-7, the full variable domain reads KAGVTQTPRYLIKTRGQQVTLSCSPISGHRSVSWYQQTPGQGLQFLFEYFSETQRNKGNFPGRFSGRQFSNSRSEMNVSTLELGDSALYLCASSSGQGAREQYFGPGTRLTVT.

This clonotype was picked up a small number of times. The chain has TRBV10-3 and TRBJ1-5; D is ambiguous. Germline V lookup: CDR1 ENHRY, CDR2 SYGVKD. The V end lost 2 bases, the J end lost 0 bases, and 5 bases lay between the germline ends. The CDR3 is 14 residues long. The CDR3 loop reads CAISEGYSNQPQHF. CDR3 coding DNA: TGTGCCATCAGTGAGGGTTATAGCAATCAGCCCCAGCATTTT.

This clonotype was recorded a few times. The CDR3 bases are TGTGCCAGCAGCGTATTGGCTAGGGGCAATGAGCAGTTCTTC. It specifies CASSVLARGNEQFF. The chain links TRBV9 to TRBJ2-1; maybe TRBD1 (5 bases). Trimming removed 1 base at V and 6 bases at J, with 11 bases between. The CDR3 runs to 14 residues. The V gene's germline CDR1 is SGDLS and CDR2 YYNGEE.

This clonotype has ten or more counts. The chain uses TRBV12-3 or TRBV12-4 and TRBJ1-5; the match to TRBD1 covers 7 bases. The CDR3 extends over 14 amino acids. V dropped 6 bases and J dropped 0; count of bases not matched to a gene: 2. CDR3 sequence reads: CASSDRDSNQPQHF. DNA for the CDR3: TGTGCCAGCAGCGACAGGGATAGCAATCAGCCCCAGCATTTT.

This rearrangement joins TRBV5-1 to TRBJ1-1; D call uncertain. The CDR3 contains 14 residues. V was shortened by 5 bases and J by 2 bases, with 13 bases between the two germline ends. Germline V CDR1 and CDR2: SGHRS, YFSETQ. CDR3 bases: TGCGCCAGCAGTATCCCGGACGGAAACACTGAAGCTTTCTTT. Protein product: CASSIPDGNTEAFF. The full variable domain, with the rest looked up from reference TRBV5-1 and TRBJ1-1, is KAGVTQTPRYLIKTRGQQVTLSCSPISGHRSVSWYQQTPGQGLQFLFEYFSETQRNKGNFPGRFSGRQFSNSRSEMNVSTLELGDSALYLCASSIPDGNTEAFFGQGTRLTVV.

The rearrangement uses TRBV5-5 and TRBJ1-2, with D possibly TRBD1 on 5 matching bases. The CDR3 sequence is 14 residues long. Germline V lookup: CDR1 SGHKS, CDR2 YYEKEE (reference sequence). V was shortened by 4 bases and J by 3 bases, with 13 bases between the two germline ends. In DNA, the CDR3 is TGTGCCAGCAGCCCGGACGGGGGTGACTATGGCTACACCTTC. Protein product: CASSPDGGDYGYTF. The full variable domain, in which reference TRBV5-5 and TRBJ1-2 provide the parts outside the CDR3, is DAGVTQSPTHLIKTRGQQVTLRCSPISGHKSVSWYQQVLGQGPQFIFQYYEKEERGRGNFPDRFSARQFPNYSSELNVNALLLGDSALYLCASSPDGGDYGYTFGSGTRLTVV.

In its sample, this clonotype was seen once. The chain carries TRBV28 and TRBJ1-5; D is undetermined. Germline values: CDR1 MDHEN, CDR2 SYDVKM. The CDR3 totals 15 residues. V was clipped by 6 bases and J by 1 base, with 13 bases between them. CDR3 protein: CASRLDGLSNQPQHF. CDR3 nucleotides: TGTGCCAGCAGATTGGACGGTTTGAGCAATCAGCCCCAGCATTTT.

CDR3 DNA sequence: TGTGCCAGCACCCGCGACAGTTACTATGGCTACACCTTC. Residues: CASTRDSYYGYTF. This sequence joins TRBV2 and TRBJ1-2; tentative D call: TRBD1 (5 bases). Germline loops: CDR1 SNHLY, CDR2 FYNNEI. V lost 7 bases, J lost 3 bases, and 12 bases lay in between. The CDR3 consists of 13 residues.

The V and J genes are TRBV12-5 and TRBJ1-3; D unclear. From germline, CDR1 is LGHNT and CDR2 FRNRAP. Trimming cost V 4 bases and J 0 bases, with 10 bases left between them. This CDR3 has 15 amino acids. Here the CDR3 reads CASGSYGTSGNTIYF. The CDR3 coding sequence is TGTGCTAGTGGTTCTTACGGTACCTCTGGAAACACCATATATTTT.

The gene calls are TRBV4-3 and TRBJ2-5; no reliable D call. Germline-derived CDR1 and CDR2 are LGHNA and YSLEER. V was clipped by 0 bases and J by 1 base, with 9 bases between them. The CDR3 is made up of 15 amino acids. The CDR3 nucleotides read TGCGCCAGCAGCCAAGATCTTGACTCCCAAGAGACCCAGTACTTC. Translation gives CASSQDLDSQETQYF.

This rearrangement joins TRBV28 to TRBJ1-1, with D possibly TRBD1 on 5 matching bases. The ends were cut back, 5 bases at V and 1 base at J, with 11 bases in the middle. This CDR3 is 14 amino acids long. CDR1 is MDHEN and CDR2 is SYDVKM in the germline V gene. The CDR3 spells CASSQRDRNTEAFF. The CDR3 region has the DNA TGTGCCAGCAGTCAAAGGGACCGGAACACTGAAGCTTTCTTT.

The chain combines TRBV7-7 with TRBJ2-5; no clear D. Germline CDR1 SSHAT, CDR2 FNYEAQ (reference sequence). V was cut by 4 bases and J by 6 bases, with 12 bases left in between. CDR3 length: 13 amino acids. The CDR3 coding sequence is TGTGCCAGCAGCTCGGACCTAATACAGACCCAGTACTTC. Protein product: CASSSDLIQTQYF.